This T cell receptor (beta chain) was profiled in a study of T-cell reconstitution after alpha-beta-depleted transplantation in children. Of note for this clonotype: The antigen is undetermined.

Overall study findings and caveats: A year had passed since transplant, and T-cell counts and diversity by then came mostly from newly produced T cells.

A TCRbeta library incorporating unique molecular identifiers was prepared. Each CDR3 protein gets one entry after TCRdb re-called the PCR reads with MiXCR. The sample records about a million distinct CDR3 sequences, about 30% being singletons. Germline CDR1 and CDR2: SGHRS and YFSETQ. V gave up 4 bases and J gave up 2 bases, with 13 bases separating them. The CDR3 is made up of 14 amino acids. The gene calls are TRBV5-1 and TRBJ2-7; perhaps TRBD1 as D (6 bases). The source material was PBMCs, mostly from graft donor cells, sampled 360 days after TCRalphabeta/CD19-depleted stem cell transplant. The clonotype originates from a boy under two years old who had a stem cell transplant for SCID, so the T cells may come from the graft donor. As DNA, the CDR3 is TGCGCCAGCAGCCTTTGGACAGCTACCTACGAGCAGTACTTC. This sequence encodes CASSLWTATYEQYF.